A selection of T cell receptor beta chains follows, all from one sample in a study of shared clonotypes between healthy human individuals. Sequenced by immunoSEQ multiplex PCR; TCRdb stores in-frame clones only, minus some. The sample holds 2 million to 2.5 million clones, 90% to 97% seen once. Material for sequencing was naive CD4+ T cells sorted from blood. These receptors were obtained from a young man in good health. Each CDR3 is given with its conserved first and last residue. Fields, in order: D gene, V gene, clone size, J gene, CDR3 protein, CDR3 DNA. The D gene is left open where the match is weak. Some rows have no size entry. The others give once, few or many, or a class for an expanded clone.

D gene: NA
V gene: TRBV5-1
clone size: once
J gene: TRBJ2-5
CDR3 protein: CASTGSRGMSETQYF
CDR3 DNA: TGCGCCAGCACCGGGAGCAGGGGGATGAGTGAGACCCAGTACTTC

D gene: NA
V gene: TRBV2
clone size: once
J gene: TRBJ2-2
CDR3 protein: CASSGGHSGGELFF
CDR3 DNA: TGTGCCAGCAGTGGGGGCCACTCAGGCGGGGAGCTGTTTTTT

D gene: NA
V gene: TRBV11-2
clone size: NA
J gene: TRBJ1-6
CDR3 protein: CASSLELGSPLHF
CDR3 DNA: TGTGCCAGCAGCCTCGAACTAGGTTCACCCCTCCACTTT

D gene: TRBD2
V gene: TRBV5-1
clone size: NA
J gene: TRBJ2-7
CDR3 protein: CASSLVTSGPYEQYF
CDR3 DNA: TGCGCCAGCAGCTTGGTTACTAGCGGGCCCTACGAGCAGTACTTC

D gene: NA
V gene: TRBV4-1
clone size: NA
J gene: TRBJ2-5
CDR3 protein: CASSQDRTRETQYF
CDR3 DNA: TGCGCCAGCAGCCAAGATAGAACGCGTGAGACCCAGTACTTC

D gene: TRBD2
V gene: TRBV19
clone size: NA
J gene: TRBJ2-4
CDR3 protein: CASSIEAGGNKNIQYF
CDR3 DNA: TGTGCCAGTAGTATAGAGGCGGGAGGGAACAAAAACATTCAGTACTTC

D gene: NA
V gene: TRBV6-4
clone size: once
J gene: TRBJ2-3
CDR3 protein: CASLSTDTQYF
CDR3 DNA: TGTGCCAGCCTATCCACAGATACGCAGTATTTT

D gene: NA
V gene: TRBV18
clone size: NA
J gene: TRBJ2-5
CDR3 protein: CASSPQPASRETQYF
CDR3 DNA: TGTGCCAGCTCACCACAGCCGGCGTCTAGGGAGACCCAGTACTTC

D gene: NA
V gene: TRBV5-3
clone size: NA
J gene: TRBJ1-2
CDR3 protein: CARSSGIYGYTF
CDR3 DNA: TGTGCCAGAAGCTCGGGTATCTATGGCTACACCTTC

D gene: TRBD1
V gene: TRBV19
clone size: NA
J gene: TRBJ1-6
CDR3 protein: CASSGEGAITSPLHF
CDR3 DNA: TGTGCCAGTAGTGGAGAGGGGGCTATCACTTCACCCCTCCACTTT

D gene: NA
V gene: TRBV6-6
clone size: NA
J gene: TRBJ2-5
CDR3 protein: CASSYGSQETQYF
CDR3 DNA: TGTGCCAGCAGTTATGGAAGCCAAGAGACCCAGTACTTC

D gene: NA
V gene: TRBV5-6
clone size: once
J gene: TRBJ2-3
CDR3 protein: CASSLNTNTQYF
CDR3 DNA: TGTGCCAGCAGCTTGAATACAAATACGCAGTATTTT

D gene: NA
V gene: TRBV5-1
clone size: NA
J gene: TRBJ1-2
CDR3 protein: CASSLGGDYGYTF
CDR3 DNA: TGCGCCAGCAGCTTGGGAGGAGACTATGGCTACACCTTC

D gene: TRBD2
V gene: TRBV7-3
clone size: NA
J gene: TRBJ2-2
CDR3 protein: CASSPGLAGNTGELFF
CDR3 DNA: TGTGCCAGCAGCCCGGGACTAGCGGGGAACACCGGGGAGCTGTTTTTT

D gene: TRBD1
V gene: TRBV11-2
clone size: NA
J gene: TRBJ1-6
CDR3 protein: CASSSSTGGSSPLHF
CDR3 DNA: TGTGCCAGCAGCTCCTCGACAGGGGGCAGCTCACCCCTCCACTTT

D gene: NA
V gene: TRBV10-3
clone size: NA
J gene: TRBJ1-4
CDR3 protein: CAISASGDRTGEKLFF
CDR3 DNA: TGTGCCATCAGTGCGTCGGGCGACAGGACGGGCGAAAAACTGTTTTTT

D gene: TRBD2
V gene: TRBV6-1
clone size: once
J gene: TRBJ2-3
CDR3 protein: CASGQAGVVDTQYF
CDR3 DNA: TGTGCCAGCGGGCAAGCGGGGGTTGTAGATACGCAGTATTTT